This T cell receptor beta chain was obtained from a study of post-analysis software for immune sequencing data. Study summary: Disease trajectories encompassed relapsing-remitting, secondary progressive and progressive-relapsing multiple sclerosis. Overall study results and limits: Samples prepared in the same batch strongly co-clustered by F measure. Five or six TRBV segments (TRBV5-6, TRBV5-1 and TRBV20-1 among them) occurred more frequently in patients than in controls.

The ends were cut back, 5 bases at V and 4 bases at J, with 19 bases in the middle. The CDR3 sequence is 16 residues long. CDR1 and CDR2 (germline): SGHRS, YFSETQ. Comments on this clonotype: The antigen remains undetermined.

Researchers reported that TCR beta cDNA libraries carried unique molecular identifiers. One entry per CDR3 protein, called by TCRdb with MiXCR from the PCR reads. The sample contains roughly 700,000 distinct CDR3 sequences, approximately 30% of which appear only once. The sequence was collected from a girl aged 10-17 years with multiple sclerosis. This chain uses TRBV5-1 with TRBJ2-1; perhaps D is TRBD1 or TRBD2 (6 bases each). Material: blood. The CDR3 sequence: CASSRTAGQPYNEQFF. The CDR3 DNA reads as TGCGCCAGCAGTAGAACGGCGGGACAACCGTACAATGAGCAGTTCTTC.